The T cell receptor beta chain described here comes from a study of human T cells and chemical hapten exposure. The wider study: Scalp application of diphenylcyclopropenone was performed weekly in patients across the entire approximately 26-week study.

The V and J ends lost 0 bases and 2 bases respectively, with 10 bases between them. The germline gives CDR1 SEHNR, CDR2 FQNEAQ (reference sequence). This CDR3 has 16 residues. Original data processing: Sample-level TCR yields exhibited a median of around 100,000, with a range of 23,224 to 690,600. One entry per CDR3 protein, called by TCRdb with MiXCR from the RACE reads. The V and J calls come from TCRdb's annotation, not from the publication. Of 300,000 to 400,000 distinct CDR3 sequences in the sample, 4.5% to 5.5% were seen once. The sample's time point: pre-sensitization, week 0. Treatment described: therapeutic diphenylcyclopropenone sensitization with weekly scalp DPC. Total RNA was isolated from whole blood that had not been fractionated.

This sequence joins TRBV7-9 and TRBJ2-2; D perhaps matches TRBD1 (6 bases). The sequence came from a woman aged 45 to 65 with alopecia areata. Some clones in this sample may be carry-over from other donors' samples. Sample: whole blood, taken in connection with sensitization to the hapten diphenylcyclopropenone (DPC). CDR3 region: CASSLADSFNTGELFF. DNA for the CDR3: TGTGCCAGCAGCTTAGCGGACAGCTTCAACACCGGGGAGCTGTTTTTT.